This TCR beta chain was sequenced during a study of sequential checkpoint blockade in melanoma. At the level of the study: After both sequences, patients received maintenance nivolumab.

This table comes from immunoSEQ multiplex PCR, and its TCRdb copy is limited to in-frame clones, with some not included. The sample includes around 12,000 clones, around 69% of them seen just once. As for treatment: randomized to nivolumab then ipilimumab (arm A) or the reverse (arm B). DNA-damaging chemotherapy had not been given to any patient beforehand. From thawed PBMCs, live CD3+CD8+ cells negative for CD19 and CD56 were sorted. The CDR3 extends over 16 amino acids. CDR1 and CDR2 from the germline V gene are SGHRS and YFSETQ. Trimming left V 0 bases short and J 2 bases short, with 11 bases between.

This sequence originates from a human donor with melanoma. V usage is TRBV5-1 and J usage is TRBJ2-2; D not resolved. Specimen: CD8+ T cells sorted from blood (inferred from file names), collected from a patient given nivolumab and ipilimumab in sequence. CDR3 DNA: TGCGCCAGCAGCTTGGCCCACAGAGTAAACACCGGGGAGCTGTTTTTT. Amino acid sequence: CASSLAHRVNTGELFF.